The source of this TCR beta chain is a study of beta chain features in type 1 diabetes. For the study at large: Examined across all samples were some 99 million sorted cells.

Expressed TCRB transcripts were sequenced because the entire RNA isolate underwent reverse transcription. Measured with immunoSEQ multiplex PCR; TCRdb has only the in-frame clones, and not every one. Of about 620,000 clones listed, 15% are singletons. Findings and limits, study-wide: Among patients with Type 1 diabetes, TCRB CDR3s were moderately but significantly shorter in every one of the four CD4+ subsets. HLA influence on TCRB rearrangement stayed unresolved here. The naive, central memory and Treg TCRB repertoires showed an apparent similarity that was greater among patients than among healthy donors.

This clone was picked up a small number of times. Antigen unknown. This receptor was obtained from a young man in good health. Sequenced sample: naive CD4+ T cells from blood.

Written as DNA, the CDR3 is TGTGCCAGCAGGCCTAGACCCGGGGAGCTGTTTTTT. This gives the protein CASRPRPGELFF. V gene TRBV6-5 combines with J gene TRBJ2-2, with no clear D. CDR1 and CDR2 from the germline V gene are MNHEY and SVGAGI. The V gene lost 6 bases and the J gene lost 6 bases, with 8 bases spanning the gap. This CDR3 comprises 12 residues.